This T cell receptor (beta chain) was documented in a study of shared clonotypes between healthy human individuals. The authors divided CD4+ cells into CD45RA+ naive and CD45RA-negative memory subsets. The germline gives CDR1 KGHSH, CDR2 LQKENI. There are 14 residues in the CDR3. Trimming shortened V by 3 bases and J by 8 bases, and 13 bases separated the two germline ends. At a deep level, the assay was run. Using immunoSEQ multiplex PCR, the repertoire was profiled, and TCRdb retains in-frame clones only, with some absent. This sample yields 2 million to 3 million clones, of which 93% are seen a single time; about 0.38% belongs to the top ten.

Sequencing was carried out using naive CD4+ T cells from PBMCs. Subset given: CD45RA+ positively selected. This receptor was obtained from a man aged 18 to 35 in good health. Some clones in this sample may be carry-over from other donors' samples. The J gene is TRBJ2-2, the V gene TRBV18; possibly TRBD2 for D (5 bases). CDR3 sequence: CASSPDGVVGELFF. The CDR3 DNA reads TGTGCCAGCTCACCGGACGGGGTTGTGGGGGAGCTGTTTTTT. Full variable domain (rest looked up from reference TRBV18 and TRBJ2-2): NAGVMQNPRHLVRRRGQEARLRCSPMKGHSHVYWYRQLPEEGLKFMVYLQKENIIDESGMPKERFSAEFPKEGPSILRIQQVVRGDSAAYFCASSPDGVVGELFFGEGSRLTVL.